This T cell receptor (beta chain) was recovered during a study of T cells in Graves' hyperthyroidism and ophthalmopathy. As for the study in general: At initial diagnosis, before any treatment had begun, peripheral blood was obtained. Study-level findings and limits: Researchers found most expanded thyroid clonotypes above 0.001 in blood as well.

CDR1 and CDR2 (germline): LGHDT, YNNKEL (reference sequence). This CDR3 comprises 14 residues. V lost 5 bases, J lost 0 bases, and 8 bases lay in between. Active moderate-to-severe ophthalmopathy, Clinical Activity Score at least 3, NOSPECS at least 4, under 3 months' duration. The authors obtained PBMCs from about 9 ml of fresh peripheral blood. At least ten counts were recorded for this clonotype. Antigen unknown. RNA transcripts yielded amplified TCR beta CDR3 regions. The HTBI set primed first-round TCR CDR3 RT-PCR. One entry per CDR3 protein, called by TCRdb with MiXCR from the multiplex PCR reads. The sample consists of approximately 300,000 distinct CDR3 sequences, 17% of them appearing once.

The chain is built from TRBV3-1 and TRBJ1-5; no reliable D call. The TCR originated in a woman between 55 and 75 years old with Graves' ophthalmopathy. The specimen was blood. The CDR3 sequence is CASSTRGSNQPQHF. The CDR3 region has the DNA TGTGCCAGCAGCACCCGGGGTAGCAATCAGCCCCAGCATTTT.